This T cell receptor (beta chain) came from a study of T cell clonotyping in hematopoietic cell transplantation. For the study at large: Recipient samples before transplant were obtained post-cytoreduction. Study observations and caveats: At the given depth, recipient repertoires were over 95% de novo clonotypes. After transplant, recipient diversity fell while pathologically expanded clonotypes grew through day 180. Graft donor and pretransplant recipient Inverse Simpson Index values predicted broader posttransplant TCR diversity.

Note on this clone: Its antigen is currently unknown.

Libraries were prepared by immunoSEQ multiplex PCR; TCRdb keeps only in-frame clonotypes and omits some of them. The table has tens of thousands of clones, 90% to 96% seen once. The CDR3 covers 15 residues. V lost 2 bases, J lost 1 base, and 11 bases lay in between. Germline assignment: CDR1 MNHNS and CDR2 SASEGT. Time point: recipient sample about 28 days before transplant, after cytoreduction. The starting material was peripheral blood mononuclear cells, obtained before stem cell transplant. This chain connects TRBV6-1 to TRBJ1-1; D unresolved. This TCR came from a woman between 50 and 59 years old with acute myeloid leukemia. Some clones in this sample may be carry-over from other donors' samples. The DNA for the CDR3 is TGTGCCAGCAGTGAACCAGGTTCGTGGAACACTGAAGCTTTCTTT. It encodes CASSEPGSWNTEAFF.